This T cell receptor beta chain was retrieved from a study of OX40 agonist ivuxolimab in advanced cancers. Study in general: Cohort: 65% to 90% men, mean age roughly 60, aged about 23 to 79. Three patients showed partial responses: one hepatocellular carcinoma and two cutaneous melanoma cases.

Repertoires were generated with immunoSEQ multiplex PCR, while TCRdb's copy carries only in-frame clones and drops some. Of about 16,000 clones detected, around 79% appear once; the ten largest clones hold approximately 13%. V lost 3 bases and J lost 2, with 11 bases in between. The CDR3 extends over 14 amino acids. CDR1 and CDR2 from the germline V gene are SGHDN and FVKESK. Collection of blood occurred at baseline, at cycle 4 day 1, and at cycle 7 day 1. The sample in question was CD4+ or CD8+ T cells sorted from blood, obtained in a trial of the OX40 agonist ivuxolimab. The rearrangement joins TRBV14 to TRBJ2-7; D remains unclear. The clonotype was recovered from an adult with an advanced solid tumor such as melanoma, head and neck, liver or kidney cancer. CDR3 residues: CASSHPDLAYEQYF. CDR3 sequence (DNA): TGTGCCAGCAGCCACCCGGATTTAGCCTACGAGCAGTACTTC.